The sequence of this T cell receptor beta chain was determined in a study of cytomegalovirus exposure and HLA in healthy donors. To note about this clone: Its target is unknown.

The PCR ran on 60 Vbeta and 13 Jbeta primers. Profiled with immunoSEQ multiplex PCR; TCRdb holds only in-frame clones, not every one. Among around 150,000 clones listed, more than 65% were seen once. The study, taken as a whole, reports: DRB1 had the most TCR associations and HLA-C the fewest, a later analysis found, with rates varying by HLA locus.

This receptor was taken from a man in his fifties in good health and CMV-seropositive. Sequencing input: PBMCs.

CDR3 sequence: CASNAIGGGGQPQHF. The CDR3 DNA is TGTGCCAGTAACGCGATAGGAGGGGGCGGTCAGCCCCAGCATTTT. The chain links TRBV19 to TRBJ1-5; 7 positions match TRBD1. The CDR3 is 15 residues long. Germline CDR1 and CDR2: LNHDA and SQIVND (reference sequence). The V and J ends lost 7 bases and 6 bases, in that order; junction bases with no gene match: 12.